These T cell receptor beta chains were read from a single sample in a study of blood T cells in healthy people across ages. A single record per CDR3 protein comes from TCRdb applying MiXCR to the 5' RACE reads. The table has hundreds of thousands of distinct CDR3 sequences, more than 55% seen once. Sequencing used blood. The receptors here all came from a man aged 40-49 years in good health. Both conserved end residues are part of each CDR3. A D gene is named only where the DNA matches it firmly. Rows may omit the clone size; those that give it use once, few, many or a size class.

CDR3nt: TGTGCCAGCAGCTTAAAAGGGGACCCCTTCTGGGGCTACACCTTC; CDR3aa: CASSLKGDPFWGYTF; j_gene: TRBJ1-2; len: 15; d_gene: NA; abundance: NA; v_gene: TRBV13
CDR3nt: TGCGCCAGCAGCTTGCGGACTAGCGGGAGTATGGAAGATACGCAGTATTTT; CDR3aa: CASSLRTSGSMEDTQYF; j_gene: TRBJ2-3; len: 17; d_gene: TRBD2; abundance: NA; v_gene: TRBV5-1
CDR3nt: TGTGCCAGCAGTTATTCCGACCCGATTTATGGCTACACCTTC; CDR3aa: CASSYSDPIYGYTF; j_gene: TRBJ1-2; len: 14; d_gene: NA; abundance: NA; v_gene: TRBV6-5
CDR3nt: TGTGCCAGCAGTGGACAGGGGGCTTGGGAAAAACTGTTTTTT; CDR3aa: CASSGQGAWEKLFF; j_gene: TRBJ1-4; len: 14; d_gene: TRBD1; abundance: few; v_gene: TRBV25-1
CDR3nt: TGTGCCAGCAGTTACGGGACAGCGGACGAGCAGTACTTC; CDR3aa: CASSYGTADEQYF; j_gene: TRBJ2-7; len: 13; d_gene: TRBD1; abundance: once; v_gene: TRBV6-5
CDR3nt: TGTGCCACCGATTCTGCGGGGAACCCCCAAGAGACCCAGTACTTC; CDR3aa: CATDSAGNPQETQYF; j_gene: TRBJ2-5; len: 15; d_gene: NA; abundance: few; v_gene: TRBV6-2/TRBV6-3
CDR3nt: TGTGCCAGCAGTGGAACTCGGACAGGGGGCAATGGCTACACCTTC; CDR3aa: CASSGTRTGGNGYTF; j_gene: TRBJ1-2; len: 15; d_gene: TRBD1; abundance: NA; v_gene: TRBV10-2
CDR3nt: TGCGCCAGCAGCCAAGAAGTGATCAAAGGGACTGAAGCTTTCTTT; CDR3aa: CASSQEVIKGTEAFF; j_gene: TRBJ1-1; len: 15; d_gene: NA; abundance: NA; v_gene: TRBV4-3
CDR3nt: TGCGCCAGCAGCCAATCCCCGGGGGGGACCCTTCAAGAGACCCAGTACTTC; CDR3aa: CASSQSPGGTLQETQYF; j_gene: TRBJ2-5; len: 17; d_gene: TRBD2; abundance: NA; v_gene: TRBV4-1
CDR3nt: TGTGCCAGCAGCTCCCGCCTTGGAGGGGGGGCGGGACTAGCTGGTAATGAGCAGTTCTTC; CDR3aa: CASSSRLGGGAGLAGNEQFF; j_gene: TRBJ2-1; len: 20; d_gene: TRBD2; abundance: NA; v_gene: TRBV7-3
CDR3nt: TGTGCCAGCAGTTTGGGCCTAGCGGGAGGAGGACTTTCGGAGACCCAGTACTTC; CDR3aa: CASSLGLAGGGLSETQYF; j_gene: TRBJ2-5; len: 18; d_gene: TRBD2; abundance: NA; v_gene: TRBV28
CDR3nt: TGCGCCAGCAGCCCCCCAGGACTAGCGGGAAAGTACTTC; CDR3aa: CASSPPGLAGKYF; j_gene: TRBJ2-4; len: 13; d_gene: TRBD2; abundance: few; v_gene: TRBV4-1
CDR3nt: TGCAACGTTGGGCAGTTAGACACAGATACGCAGTATTTT; CDR3aa: CNVGQLDTDTQYF; j_gene: TRBJ2-3; len: 13; d_gene: NA; abundance: NA; v_gene: TRBV29-1
CDR3nt: TGTGCCAGCACCGACACAGGGGTTGGTGGGGCCCAGCATTTT; CDR3aa: CASTDTGVGGAQHF; j_gene: TRBJ1-5; len: 14; d_gene: TRBD1; abundance: NA; v_gene: TRBV28
CDR3nt: TGTGCCAGCAGTGATATTAGCGCCCCGCCCTACGAGCAGTACTTC; CDR3aa: CASSDISAPPYEQYF; j_gene: TRBJ2-7; len: 15; d_gene: NA; abundance: few; v_gene: TRBV25-1
CDR3nt: TGCAGCGTTGAAGATCTTCGCGAGCAGTTCTTC; CDR3aa: CSVEDLREQFF; j_gene: TRBJ2-1; len: 11; d_gene: NA; abundance: NA; v_gene: TRBV29-1
CDR3nt: TGCAGTGCTAGAACCGCGGGGAATGCTAATGAGCAGTTCTTC; CDR3aa: CSARTAGNANEQFF; j_gene: TRBJ2-1; len: 14; d_gene: NA; abundance: many; v_gene: TRBV20-1
CDR3nt: TGTGCCAGCAGCTTCACCGGACTAGCGAAAAAAGAGACCCAGTACTTC; CDR3aa: CASSFTGLAKKETQYF; j_gene: TRBJ2-5; len: 16; d_gene: TRBD2; abundance: NA; v_gene: TRBV7-9
CDR3nt: TGTGCCAGCAGCTTAGGAGGGGGGAACAATCAGCCCCAGCATTTT; CDR3aa: CASSLGGGNNQPQHF; j_gene: TRBJ1-5; len: 15; d_gene: NA; abundance: few; v_gene: TRBV7-2
CDR3nt: TGTGCCAGCAGCTTGGCCCCCCCCACTGAAGCTTTCTTT; CDR3aa: CASSLAPPTEAFF; j_gene: TRBJ1-1; len: 13; d_gene: NA; abundance: NA; v_gene: TRBV5-5
CDR3nt: TGTGCCAGCAGCTCGGGGTGGGAGACCCAGTACTTC; CDR3aa: CASSSGWETQYF; j_gene: TRBJ2-5; len: 12; d_gene: NA; abundance: NA; v_gene: TRBV7-2
CDR3nt: TGCAGTGCTAAAAGGGGCCAGAACAGACCGGGGGGCTACACCTTC; CDR3aa: CSAKRGQNRPGGYTF; j_gene: TRBJ1-2; len: 15; d_gene: NA; abundance: few; v_gene: TRBV20-1
CDR3nt: TGCGCCAGCCGCCCCCCAGGGGCGCCGAACTACGAGCAGTACTTC; CDR3aa: CASRPPGAPNYEQYF; j_gene: TRBJ2-7; len: 15; d_gene: NA; abundance: NA; v_gene: TRBV5-1
CDR3nt: TGTGCCATTCACGCACACTTACAAGAGACCCAGTACTTC; CDR3aa: CAIHAHLQETQYF; j_gene: TRBJ2-5; len: 13; d_gene: NA; abundance: NA; v_gene: TRBV10-3
CDR3nt: TGTGCCAGCAGCTTAGTTAGCGGGGGACTCACAGATACGCAGTATTTT; CDR3aa: CASSLVSGGLTDTQYF; j_gene: TRBJ2-3; len: 16; d_gene: TRBD2; abundance: NA; v_gene: TRBV7-2
CDR3nt: TGTGCCACCAGCAGGTACACCTCAGATACGCAGTATTTT; CDR3aa: CATSRYTSDTQYF; j_gene: TRBJ2-3; len: 13; d_gene: NA; abundance: few; v_gene: TRBV15
CDR3nt: TGTGCCATCAGTGATACCCTGGGAACTAATGAAAAACTGTTTTTT; CDR3aa: CAISDTLGTNEKLFF; j_gene: TRBJ1-4; len: 15; d_gene: NA; abundance: NA; v_gene: TRBV10-3
CDR3nt: TGTGCCAGCAGCCGAACTAGTACTGGGGCCAACGTCCTGACTTTC; CDR3aa: CASSRTSTGANVLTF; j_gene: TRBJ2-6; len: 15; d_gene: NA; abundance: few; v_gene: TRBV7-2
CDR3nt: TGTGCCAGCAGTTTCCAGGGATCAACTAATGAAAAACTGTTTTTT; CDR3aa: CASSFQGSTNEKLFF; j_gene: TRBJ1-4; len: 15; d_gene: NA; abundance: NA; v_gene: TRBV12-3/TRBV12-4
CDR3nt: TGTGCCAGCAGGGGGACTAGCGACTACGAGCAGTACTTC; CDR3aa: CASRGTSDYEQYF; j_gene: TRBJ2-7; len: 13; d_gene: TRBD2; abundance: few; v_gene: TRBV6-5
CDR3nt: TGTGCCAGCAGTTTTAGCGGGAGGAATTACAATGAGCAGTTCTTC; CDR3aa: CASSFSGRNYNEQFF; j_gene: TRBJ2-1; len: 15; d_gene: TRBD2; abundance: few; v_gene: TRBV12-3/TRBV12-4
CDR3nt: TGCGCCAGCAGCCAAGATCAGGGCAGCACTGAAGCTTTCTTT; CDR3aa: CASSQDQGSTEAFF; j_gene: TRBJ1-1; len: 14; d_gene: NA; abundance: few; v_gene: TRBV4-3
CDR3nt: TGTGCCAGCAGTTTATGGCCGGGGGGGTTAGAGACCCAGTACTTC; CDR3aa: CASSLWPGGLETQYF; j_gene: TRBJ2-5; len: 15; d_gene: TRBD2; abundance: NA; v_gene: TRBV27
CDR3nt: TGTGCCACCAGTGATCCGGGACAGGGGGCTGCCGCTGGGGCCAACGTCCTGACTTTC; CDR3aa: CATSDPGQGAAAGANVLTF; j_gene: TRBJ2-6; len: 19; d_gene: TRBD1; abundance: NA; v_gene: TRBV24-1
CDR3nt: TGTGCCATCTCTAGTGAATTGACTGGCTACACCTTC; CDR3aa: CAISSELTGYTF; j_gene: TRBJ1-2; len: 12; d_gene: NA; abundance: few; v_gene: TRBV10-3
CDR3nt: TGCGCCAGCAGTTTCGACAGTAACGCGCTCTACACCTTC; CDR3aa: CASSFDSNALYTF; j_gene: TRBJ1-2; len: 13; d_gene: NA; abundance: NA; v_gene: TRBV10-2
CDR3nt: TGTGCCAGCAGCAGGACAGGGGTTCGCAATGAGCAGTTCTTC; CDR3aa: CASSRTGVRNEQFF; j_gene: TRBJ2-1; len: 14; d_gene: TRBD1; abundance: NA; v_gene: TRBV6-5
CDR3nt: TGCAGTGCTAGGACAGGCGAAACTGAAGCTTTCTTT; CDR3aa: CSARTGETEAFF; j_gene: TRBJ1-1; len: 12; d_gene: NA; abundance: few; v_gene: TRBV20-1
CDR3nt: TGTGCCAGCAACCTAAAGCAGGCAGGGACAAAACTGTTTTTT; CDR3aa: CASNLKQAGTKLFF; j_gene: TRBJ1-4; len: 14; d_gene: NA; abundance: few; v_gene: TRBV5-6
CDR3nt: TGTGCCAGCAGCCCCCGCCCCCCTGGGACAGCCTATGGCTACACCTTC; CDR3aa: CASSPRPPGTAYGYTF; j_gene: TRBJ1-2; len: 16; d_gene: TRBD1; abundance: NA; v_gene: TRBV9
CDR3nt: TGTGCCAGCAGTGAATACGGCGGCGCAGCTTTCTATGGCTACACCTTC; CDR3aa: CASSEYGGAAFYGYTF; j_gene: TRBJ1-2; len: 16; d_gene: NA; abundance: NA; v_gene: TRBV25-1
CDR3nt: TGCAGTGCCTTGGGACTAGCGGGACAAACCGGGGAGCTGTTTTTT; CDR3aa: CSALGLAGQTGELFF; j_gene: TRBJ2-2; len: 15; d_gene: TRBD2; abundance: NA; v_gene: TRBV29-1
CDR3nt: TGCAGTGCTAGAGATCCCTGGGTGGCCAGGGGGGATAGCAATCAGCCCCAGCATTTT; CDR3aa: CSARDPWVARGDSNQPQHF; j_gene: TRBJ1-5; len: 19; d_gene: TRBD1; abundance: once; v_gene: TRBV20-1
CDR3nt: TGTGCCAGCAGCCCCGACTTGCGGGGGATAGATACGCAGTATTTT; CDR3aa: CASSPDLRGIDTQYF; j_gene: TRBJ2-3; len: 15; d_gene: TRBD2; abundance: few; v_gene: TRBV7-8
CDR3nt: TGCAGCGTTGAAACGGGGGGGACAGATACGCAGTATTTT; CDR3aa: CSVETGGTDTQYF; j_gene: TRBJ2-3; len: 13; d_gene: TRBD2; abundance: few; v_gene: TRBV29-1
CDR3nt: TGTGCCAGCAGTTTAGGTCAGGGGGCCAGTTTATATGGTACGCAGTATTTT; CDR3aa: CASSLGQGASLYGTQYF; j_gene: TRBJ2-3; len: 17; d_gene: TRBD1; abundance: NA; v_gene: TRBV28
CDR3nt: TGTGCCAGCAGTGTCCCCCAGGGGCAGGTTGGACCGAACACTGAAGCTTTCTTT; CDR3aa: CASSVPQGQVGPNTEAFF; j_gene: TRBJ1-1; len: 18; d_gene: NA; abundance: NA; v_gene: TRBV6-2/TRBV6-3
CDR3nt: TGTGCCAGCAGCCGAACCCGACTAGCCGAGTCCTACGAGCAGTACTTC; CDR3aa: CASSRTRLAESYEQYF; j_gene: TRBJ2-7; len: 16; d_gene: TRBD2; abundance: few; v_gene: TRBV4-2
CDR3nt: TGTGCCAGCAGTTTGAATTCTCGGTCGATCGGTCAGCCCCAGCATTTT; CDR3aa: CASSLNSRSIGQPQHF; j_gene: TRBJ1-5; len: 16; d_gene: NA; abundance: NA; v_gene: TRBV27
CDR3nt: TGCAGCGTTGAAGAACTACAGGGAGGAGGCTACACCTTC; CDR3aa: CSVEELQGGGYTF; j_gene: TRBJ1-2; len: 13; d_gene: NA; abundance: NA; v_gene: TRBV29-1
CDR3nt: TGCGCCAGCAGCTTGGATCCAGACAAACGAGAGACCCAGTACTTC; CDR3aa: CASSLDPDKRETQYF; j_gene: TRBJ2-5; len: 15; d_gene: NA; abundance: NA; v_gene: TRBV5-1